This T cell receptor beta chain was recovered during a study of blood T cell repertoires in COVID-19. The overall study: The origin of the acute and convalescent COVID-19 samples was the United States, Italy and Spain. PBMCs, B-cell-depleted T cells, or T cells were the source of the cDNA or gDNA that made up the material.

The protocol was immunoSEQ multiplex PCR, while the TCRdb copy is restricted to in-frame clones and leaves out a portion. This table has 50,000 to 80,000 clones, approximately 85% appearing once. Between the trimmed V and J ends, which lost 5 bases and 4 bases, there was a span of 11 bases. CDR1 MDHEN and CDR2 SYDVKM come from the germline V gene. The CDR3 runs 13 residues. Seattle's enrolled individuals joined amid active infection and were then monitored longitudinally. This TCR derives from a woman aged 60-75 years with COVID-19, enrolled during active disease. Material for sequencing was peripheral blood. V usage is TRBV28 and J usage is TRBJ1-2; D remains ambiguous. CDR3 nucleotides: TGTGCCAGCAGTCTGAAGACTGTCTATGGCTACACCTTC. Translation gives CASSLKTVYGYTF.